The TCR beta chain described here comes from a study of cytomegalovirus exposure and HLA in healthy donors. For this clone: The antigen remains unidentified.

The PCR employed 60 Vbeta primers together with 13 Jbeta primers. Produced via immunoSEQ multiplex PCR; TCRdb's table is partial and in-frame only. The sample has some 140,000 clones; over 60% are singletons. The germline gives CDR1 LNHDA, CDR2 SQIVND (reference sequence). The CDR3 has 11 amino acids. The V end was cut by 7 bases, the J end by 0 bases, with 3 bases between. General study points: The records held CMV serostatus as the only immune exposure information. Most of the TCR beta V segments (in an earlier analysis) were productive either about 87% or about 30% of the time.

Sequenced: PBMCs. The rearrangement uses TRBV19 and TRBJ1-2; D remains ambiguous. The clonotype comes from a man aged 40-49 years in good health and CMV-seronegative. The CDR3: CASTTNYGYTF. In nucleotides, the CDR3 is TGTGCCAGTACTACTAACTATGGCTACACCTTC.